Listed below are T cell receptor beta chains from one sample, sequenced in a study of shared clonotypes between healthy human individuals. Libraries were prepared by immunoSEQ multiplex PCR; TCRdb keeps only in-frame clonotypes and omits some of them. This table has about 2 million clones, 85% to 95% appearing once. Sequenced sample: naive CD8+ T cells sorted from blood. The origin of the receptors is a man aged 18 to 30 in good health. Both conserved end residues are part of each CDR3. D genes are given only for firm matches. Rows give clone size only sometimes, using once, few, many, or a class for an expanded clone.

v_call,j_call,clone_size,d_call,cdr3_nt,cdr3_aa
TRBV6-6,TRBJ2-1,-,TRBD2,TGTGCCAGCAGTTGGACTAGCGGGAGCGATGAGCAGTTCTTC,CASSWTSGSDEQFF
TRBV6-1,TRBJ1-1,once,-,TGTGCCAGCAGTGAAGACAGGTTGGGGTACCCTGGAGCTTTCTTT,CASSEDRLGYPGAFF
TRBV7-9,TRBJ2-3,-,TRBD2,TGTGCCAGCAGCCCACGACTAGCATCAGATACGCAGTATTTT,CASSPRLASDTQYF
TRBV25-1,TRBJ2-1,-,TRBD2,TGTGCCAGCAGTGCGTCCGGGACTAGCGGGGGGGGTGAGCAGTTCTTC,CASSASGTSGGGEQFF
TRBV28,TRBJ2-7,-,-,TGTGCCAGCAATCAGTTGGGGATACAGGAGTTCTCCTACGAGCAGTACTTC,CASNQLGIQEFSYEQYF
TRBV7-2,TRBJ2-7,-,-,TGTGCCAGCAGCACCTATTCTAGCGAGGCGGACGAGCAGTACTTC,CASSTYSSEADEQYF
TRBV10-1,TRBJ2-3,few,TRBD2,TGCGCCAGCAGTGATCTAGCGGGATTCACAGATACGCAGTATTTT,CASSDLAGFTDTQYF
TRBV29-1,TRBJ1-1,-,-,TGCAGCGTTGATGGGGTATTGAACACTGAAGCTTTCTTT,CSVDGVLNTEAFF
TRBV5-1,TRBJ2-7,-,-,TGCGCCAGCTCGAACACAGGCTCCTACGAGCAGTACTTC,CASSNTGSYEQYF
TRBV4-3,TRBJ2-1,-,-,TGCGCCAGCAGCCAGGCGGCAGGGGTACAGCAGTTCTTC,CASSQAAGVQQFF
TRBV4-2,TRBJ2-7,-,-,TGTGCCAGCAGCCAAGAGTCGCCCGTCTCTATCTCCTACGAGCAGTACTTC,CASSQESPVSISYEQYF
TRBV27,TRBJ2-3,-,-,TGTGCCAGCAGTTGGGGAGCGGGCACAGATACGCAGTATTTT,CASSWGAGTDTQYF
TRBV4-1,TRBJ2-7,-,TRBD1,TGCGCCAGCAGCCAGCAGGACAGGGGAGGCTACGAGCAGTACTTC,CASSQQDRGGYEQYF
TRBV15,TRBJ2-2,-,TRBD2,TGTGCCACCGGCCCTGTAGCGGGGTGGAACACCGGGGAGCTGTTTTTT,CATGPVAGWNTGELFF
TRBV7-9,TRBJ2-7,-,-,TGTGCCAGCAGCTTAGGGGTCATGGGGCGTTACGAGCAGTACTTC,CASSLGVMGRYEQYF
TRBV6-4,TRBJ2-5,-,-,TGTGCCAGCAGTGCGGGGTTCCAAGAGACCCAGTACTTC,CASSAGFQETQYF
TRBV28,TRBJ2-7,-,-,TGTGCCAGCAGTCCTCAATCGATGATGCAACCGTACTACGAGCAGTACTTC,CASSPQSMMQPYYEQYF
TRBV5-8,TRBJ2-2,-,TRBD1,TGTGCCAGCAGCGACGGGACAGGCACCGGGGAGCTGTTTTTT,CASSDGTGTGELFF
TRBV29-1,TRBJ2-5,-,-,TGCAGCGCCACTAGGTTGGAGACCCAGTACTTC,CSATRLETQYF
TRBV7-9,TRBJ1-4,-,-,TGTGCCAGCAGTAAGGGCGAGACTAATGAAAAACTGTTTTTT,CASSKGETNEKLFF
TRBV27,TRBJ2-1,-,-,TGTGCCAGCAGTTTATCACCTAACGTCAATGAGCAGTTCTTC,CASSLSPNVNEQFF
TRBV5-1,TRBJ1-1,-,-,TGCGCCAGCAGCTTGGGGGCGCCCACTGAAGCTTTCTTT,CASSLGAPTEAFF
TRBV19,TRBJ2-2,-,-,TGTGCCAGTAGTTCGCTTTTCATTTCGAACACCGGGGAGCTGTTTTTT,CASSSLFISNTGELFF
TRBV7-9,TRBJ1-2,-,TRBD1,TGTGCCAGCAGCTTAGAGGAGACAGGGTACGGCTACACCTTC,CASSLEETGYGYTF
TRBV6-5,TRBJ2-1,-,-,TGTGCCAGCAGTTCTCCCGGTTGGGGGGCCAATGAGCAGTTCTTC,CASSSPGWGANEQFF
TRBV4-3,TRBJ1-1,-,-,TGCGCCAGCAGCCAAGAACCGTCAGGGGCGAATGAAGCTTTCTTT,CASSQEPSGANEAFF
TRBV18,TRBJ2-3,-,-,TGTGCCAGCTCACCCCAGGACAGTCCCACAGATACGCAGTATTTT,CASSPQDSPTDTQYF
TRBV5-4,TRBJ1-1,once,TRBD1,TGTGCCAGCAGCTTAACGACAGGGATCGGGCCTGAAGCTTTCTTT,CASSLTTGIGPEAFF
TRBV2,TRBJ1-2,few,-,TGTGCCAGCGTTCCAGGAGCCAACTATGGCTACACCTTC,CASVPGANYGYTF
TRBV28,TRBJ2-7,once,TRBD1,TGTGCCAGCAGTCTCCGGACAGGGTGGTCTTACGAGCAGTACTTC,CASSLRTGWSYEQYF
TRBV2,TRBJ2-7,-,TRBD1,TGTGCCAGCTGCCCTGGGACAGGAACAAACGAGCAGTACTTC,CASCPGTGTNEQYF
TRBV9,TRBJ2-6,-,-,TGTGCCAGCAGCGGAATAACAGGGCGCTCCCAGTCTGGGGCCAACGTCCTGACTTTC,CASSGITGRSQSGANVLTF
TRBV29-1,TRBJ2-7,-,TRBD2,TGCAGATTTAGCGGGGCGCCAACCTACGAGCAGTACTTC,CRFSGAPTYEQYF
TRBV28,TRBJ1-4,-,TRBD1,TGTGCCAGCAGTTTGCAGGGGGCATATGAAAAACTGTTTTTT,CASSLQGAYEKLFF
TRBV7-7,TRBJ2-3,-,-,TGTGCTAGCAGCTTAGCGAGATCGGATACGCAGTATTTT,CASSLARSDTQYF
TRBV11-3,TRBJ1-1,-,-,TGTGCCAGCAGCCGTGAGGGGAGTCGGACTGAAGCTTTCTTT,CASSREGSRTEAFF
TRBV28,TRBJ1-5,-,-,TGTGCCAGCACCCCAAATTGGGCAGGTCTTAATCAGCCCCAGCATTTT,CASTPNWAGLNQPQHF
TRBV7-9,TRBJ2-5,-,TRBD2,TGTGCCAGCAGCACCACTCAGGGACTAGCGGAAGAGACCCAGTACTTC,CASSTTQGLAEETQYF
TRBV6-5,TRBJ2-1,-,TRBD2,TGTGCCAGCAGTTACGCGGGAGGGCACAATGAGCAGTTCTTC,CASSYAGGHNEQFF
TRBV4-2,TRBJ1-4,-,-,TGTGCCAGCAGCCAAGAAGCTATCCCGGATGAAAAACTGTTTTTT,CASSQEAIPDEKLFF
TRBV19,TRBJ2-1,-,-,TGTGCCAGTAGTGCCCCCTGGACGGGGGCCCACAATGAGCAGTTCTTC,CASSAPWTGAHNEQFF
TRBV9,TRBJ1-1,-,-,TGTGCCAGCAAGGAGCTAAGAGGTGGCAAGAACACTGAAGCTTTCTTT,CASKELRGGKNTEAFF
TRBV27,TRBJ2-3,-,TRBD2,TGTGCCAGCAGTTACTGGCGGGAGGGAAGGGATACGCAGTATTTT,CASSYWREGRDTQYF
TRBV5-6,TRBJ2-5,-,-,TGTGCCAGCAGCTTGGATCCAGGGCTAAGCCAAGAGACCCAGTACTTC,CASSLDPGLSQETQYF
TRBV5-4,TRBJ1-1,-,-,TGTGCCAGCAGCTTGGTGGGAACTGAAGCTTTCTTT,CASSLVGTEAFF
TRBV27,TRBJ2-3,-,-,TGTGCCAGCAGATATACAGGGAATAAGGCAGATACGCAGTATTTT,CASRYTGNKADTQYF